This T cell receptor (beta chain) was observed in a study of neoadjuvant anti-PD-1 for oral cavity cancer. Patients were newly diagnosed with stage II-IVA oral cavity squamous cell carcinoma without prior systemic or radiation treatment. Patients had HPV-negative, locally advanced oral cavity squamous cell carcinoma. Analysis of PBMCs was direct, with no culture step. The CDR3 extends over 15 amino acids. The V end was cut by 0 bases, the J end by 1 base, with 10 bases between. CDR1 and CDR2 (germline): MNHEY, SMNVEV (reference sequence). Blood libraries mostly used approximately 0.5 ug genomic DNA, six replicates each. The protocol was immunoSEQ multiplex PCR, while the TCRdb copy is restricted to in-frame clones and leaves out a portion. The sample records 14,000 to 15,000 clones, roughly 72% being singletons. This clone was seen just once.

The chain carries TRBV27 and TRBJ2-7; no reliable D call. Material: PBMCs, obtained before nivolumab (anti-PD-1) treatment. The TCR comes from a person between 40 and 80 years old with oral cavity squamous cell carcinoma. CDR3 coding DNA: TGTGCCAGCAGTTTATCGTTGGCCGTTTCCTACGAGCAGTACTTC. Its translation: CASSLSLAVSYEQYF.